A selection of T cell receptor beta chains follows, all from one sample in a study of cytomegalovirus exposure and HLA in healthy donors. Repertoires were generated with immunoSEQ multiplex PCR, while TCRdb's copy carries only in-frame clones and drops some. Of roughly 80,000 clones listed, roughly 76% are singletons. Sequencing was done on a sample of PBMCs. These receptors were obtained from a woman in her thirties in good health and CMV-seronegative. CDR3s include the opening cysteine and the closing phenylalanine or tryptophan. The D gene is left open where the match is weak. Clone size is shown for a subset of rows, as once, few, many or a class of expanded clone.

V,D,J,size,DNA,CDR3
TRBV5-1,TRBD2,TRBJ2-1,NA,TGCGCCAGCAGCCCGGGACTAGCGGGATCGGGCAATGAGCAGTTCTTC,CASSPGLAGSGNEQFF
TRBV7-9,NA,TRBJ1-1,once,TGTTCCAGCAGCTTAGGCCAGATGAACACTGAAGCTTTCTTT,CSSSLGQMNTEAFF
TRBV11-3,NA,TRBJ1-1,NA,TGTGCCAGCAGCCGAAACAGGGCGAACACTGAAGCTTTCTTT,CASSRNRANTEAFF
TRBV6-5,TRBD2,TRBJ2-1,NA,TGTGCCAGCAGTTACGTCGGCGGGAGGGGCCGCGGTGAGCAGTTCTTC,CASSYVGGRGRGEQFF
TRBV28,TRBD1,TRBJ2-5,NA,TGTGCCAGCAGTGGGACAGGGTTTAGGGAGACCCAGTACTTC,CASSGTGFRETQYF
TRBV5-1,TRBD2,TRBJ2-5,NA,TGCGCCAGCACGGAGAGACTAGCGGTCCAAGAGACCCAGTACTTC,CASTERLAVQETQYF
TRBV7-6,NA,TRBJ1-4,NA,TGTGCCAGCAGCTCAGGGTTGAATAATGAAAAACTGTTTTTT,CASSSGLNNEKLFF
TRBV4-2,NA,TRBJ2-5,NA,TGTGCCAGCAGCCAAGATGGGCGGGCAGAAGAGACCCAGTACTTC,CASSQDGRAEETQYF
TRBV28,TRBD2,TRBJ2-3,NA,TGTGCCAGCAGTTTAATACGTGCGGGAGGGACAGATACGCAGTATTTT,CASSLIRAGGTDTQYF
TRBV7-6,NA,TRBJ1-3,NA,TGTGCCAGCAGCACTAGTCCCGGCGGCAGCTCTGGAAACACCATATATTTT,CASSTSPGGSSGNTIYF
TRBV7-8,TRBD1,TRBJ1-4,NA,TGTGCCAGCAGCTATGGACAGGGCGGAGAAAAACTGTTTTTT,CASSYGQGGEKLFF
TRBV5-1,TRBD2,TRBJ2-1,NA,TGCGCCAGCAGCACGGGGACTAGCGGGGAGAAATACAATGAGCAGTTCTTC,CASSTGTSGEKYNEQFF
TRBV21-1,NA,TRBJ2-2,NA,NA,CASTTLLWGGGAGELFF
TRBV9,NA,TRBJ2-5,NA,TGTGCCAGCAGCGTAGCAGCAGGGTTGTCGCAAGAGACCCAGTACTTC,CASSVAAGLSQETQYF
TRBV9,NA,TRBJ2-2,NA,TGTGCCAGCAGCGCTACCCTAGCCTCCGGGGAGCTGTTTTTT,CASSATLASGELFF
TRBV23-1,TRBD1,TRBJ2-4,NA,TGCGCCAGCAGTCGGGGGACAGTTGAGGGCATTCAGTACTTC,CASSRGTVEGIQYF
TRBV6-6,NA,TRBJ2-7,NA,TGTGCCAGCACCCGAGAGGAGGGCGTCGACGAGCAGTACTTC,CASTREEGVDEQYF
TRBV5-1,NA,TRBJ2-7,NA,TGCGCCAGCAGCTTGGCCATGGTAGGACTGTCCTACGAGCAGTACTTC,CASSLAMVGLSYEQYF
TRBV5-1,TRBD1,TRBJ2-7,NA,TGCGCCAGCAGCTTGGGAGGGACAGGGGTGTACGAGCAGTACTTC,CASSLGGTGVYEQYF
TRBV27,NA,TRBJ1-1,NA,TGTGCCAGCAGTTTCGGGGGGGCTCCGAACACTGAAGCTTTCTTT,CASSFGGAPNTEAFF
TRBV9,TRBD2,TRBJ2-7,NA,TGTGCCAGCAGCGTGTTGCCGGGAGGGCCCGGCAACGAGCAGTACTTC,CASSVLPGGPGNEQYF
TRBV10-1,TRBD1,TRBJ2-3,NA,TGCGCCAGCAGTGAAGGACAGGCCCTAACAGATACGCAGTATTTT,CASSEGQALTDTQYF
TRBV18,NA,TRBJ2-4,once,TGTGCCAGCTCACCAAAAGGTGGGCTAGCCAAAAACATTCAGTACTTC,CASSPKGGLAKNIQYF
TRBV11-3,TRBD2,TRBJ2-1,NA,TGTGCCAGCAGCCCGAAGCGGGAGGGCTCCTACAATGAGCAGTTCTTC,CASSPKREGSYNEQFF
TRBV13,NA,TRBJ1-4,NA,TGTGCCAGCAGCACCAAGGGTGGCCGGGGAGCTGAAAAACTGTTTTTT,CASSTKGGRGAEKLFF
TRBV11-3,NA,TRBJ2-2,NA,TGTGCCAGCAGCTTAGGGCCGAATACCGGGGAGCTGTTTTTT,CASSLGPNTGELFF
TRBV15,NA,TRBJ2-2,NA,TGTGCCACCAGCACAAAATCGAGGGGGTGGAACACCGGGGAGCTGTTTTTT,CATSTKSRGWNTGELFF
TRBV19,NA,TRBJ2-7,NA,TGTGCCAGTATGGACGGGCGGGTGTCGAACGAGCAGTACTTC,CASMDGRVSNEQYF
TRBV28,TRBD1,TRBJ2-7,NA,TGTGCCAGCAGGACACAGGGGTCCTACGAGCAGTACTTC,CASRTQGSYEQYF
TRBV30,NA,TRBJ1-6,NA,TGCGCCGTGACGGGAGACAATTCATCCCCCCTCCACTTT,CAVTGDNSSPLHF
TRBV28,NA,TRBJ2-2,NA,TGTGCCAGCAGTTCGGTACAAGGGAGGACCAAGGGCACCGGGGAGCTGTTTTTT,CASSSVQGRTKGTGELFF
TRBV27,NA,TRBJ2-1,NA,TGTGCCAGCAGTTTACCCCCATTTCACGGACAGAACGATCACAATGAGCAGTTCTTC,CASSLPPFHGQNDHNEQFF
TRBV5-4,NA,TRBJ2-2,NA,TGTGCCAGCAGCCGTACACCAGATTGGACCGGGGAGCTGTTTTTT,CASSRTPDWTGELFF
TRBV7-2,NA,TRBJ1-6,NA,TGTGCCAGCAGCCGGGTGCATAGTTCCCCGTATTCACCCCTCCACTTT,CASSRVHSSPYSPLHF
TRBV19,TRBD1,TRBJ2-7,NA,TGTGCCAGTAGTACTCAAGACAGGGGGTACGAGCAGTACTTC,CASSTQDRGYEQYF
TRBV19,TRBD1,TRBJ1-2,NA,TGTGCCAGTACGCGGACAGGCGCCACTATCTATGGCTACACCTTC,CASTRTGATIYGYTF
TRBV5-1,NA,TRBJ2-7,few,TGCGCCAGCAGCACCGTAGCGGCCAGAACCTACGAGCAGTACTTC,CASSTVAARTYEQYF
TRBV5-1,NA,TRBJ2-1,NA,TGCGCCAGCAGCACGGGACTTGCTTCCTATGAGCAGTTCTTC,CASSTGLASYEQFF
TRBV27,TRBD2,TRBJ2-3,NA,TGTGCCAGCAGTTTAGGACTAGAAACAGATACGCAGTATTTT,CASSLGLETDTQYF
TRBV9,TRBD2,TRBJ2-1,NA,TGTGCCAGCAGCGTAAGGGGCCGACTAGCGGGCTCCTACAATGAGCAGTTCTTC,CASSVRGRLAGSYNEQFF
TRBV28,TRBD2,TRBJ2-1,NA,TGTGCCAGCAGTTTATCGGGGGGTGTAAGAAGGCAGTTCTTC,CASSLSGGVRRQFF
TRBV15,NA,TRBJ2-5,NA,TGTGCCACCAGCGGTTTGGGGCGGGGCCTTGCCCGGGAGACCCAGTACTTC,CATSGLGRGLARETQYF
TRBV7-9,NA,TRBJ2-2,once,TGTGCCAGCAGCGAACATCCTCGGGAGCTGTTTTTT,CASSEHPRELFF
TRBV7-2,NA,TRBJ2-1,NA,TGTGCCAGCAGCTTAGAGCGGTCCCTTCAGTTCTTC,CASSLERSLQFF